The T cell receptor beta chain under discussion was sequenced for a study of control samples from healthy donors and cancer patients. Clones were read by immunoSEQ multiplex PCR, and TCRdb kept only the in-frame ones, dropping some. The repertoire consists of some 30,000 clones, with 87% occurring once and the leading ten covering around 3.9%. The CDR3 has 15 residues. Trimming removed 0 bases at V and 4 bases at J, with 11 bases between. Per germline, CDR1 SGHRS and CDR2 YFSETQ. The source of this sequence is a female donor with melanoma. V gene TRBV5-1 combines with J gene TRBJ2-1; D not resolved. The sequencing sample was made of formalin-fixed, paraffin-embedded tissue. The CDR3 DNA reads TGCGCCAGCAGCTTGGCGACGAGCAGTTACAATGAGCAGTTCTTC. Its translation is CASSLATSSYNEQFF.